A selection of T cell receptor beta chains follows, all from one sample in a study of blood T cell repertoires in COVID-19. Assay used: immunoSEQ multiplex PCR; TCRdb lists only in-frame clones, some missing. The sample gives approximately 400,000 clones, 81% of which show up once; 1.1% is in the top ten. Source material: peripheral blood. These receptors were obtained from a human donor with acute or convalescent COVID-19. The donor label of this sample is uncertain. Each CDR3 is given with its conserved first and last residue. The D gene is left open where the match is weak. Only part of the rows carry a size: once, few, many, or a class if the clone is expanded.

clone size: NA; V gene: TRBV5-1; J gene: TRBJ2-1; D gene: NA; CDR3 length: 13; CDR3 DNA: TGCGCCAGCAGCTTGCGGGAGTACAATGAGCAGTTCTTC; CDR3 protein: CASSLREYNEQFF
clone size: few; V gene: TRBV19; J gene: TRBJ1-1; D gene: NA; CDR3 length: 14; CDR3 DNA: TGTGCCAGTAGTACTTGGAGCCAGAACACTGAAGCTTTCTTT; CDR3 protein: CASSTWSQNTEAFF
clone size: NA; V gene: TRBV3-1/TRBV3-2; J gene: TRBJ1-2; D gene: TRBD1; CDR3 length: 13; CDR3 DNA: TGTGCCAGCAGACGACAGGGTGTCGGTGGCTACACCTTC; CDR3 protein: CASRRQGVGGYTF
clone size: once; V gene: TRBV14; J gene: TRBJ2-1; D gene: TRBD2; CDR3 length: 15; CDR3 DNA: TGTGCCAGCAGCCAAGGAGCGGGGGGGTACAATGAGCAGTTCTTC; CDR3 protein: CASSQGAGGYNEQFF
clone size: NA; V gene: TRBV6-5; J gene: TRBJ1-1; D gene: NA; CDR3 length: 11; CDR3 DNA: TGTGCCACCCGTCGGGTCACTGAAGCTTTCTTT; CDR3 protein: CATRRVTEAFF
clone size: NA; V gene: TRBV5-5; J gene: TRBJ2-3; D gene: TRBD2; CDR3 length: 16; CDR3 DNA: TGTGCCAGCAGCTTGAGGCTAGCGGGGGGCACAGATACGCAGTATTTT; CDR3 protein: CASSLRLAGGTDTQYF
clone size: NA; V gene: TRBV11-2; J gene: TRBJ2-7; D gene: TRBD2; CDR3 length: 16; CDR3 DNA: TGTGCCAGCAGCTTATTCCTAGCGGGAGTAGGCTACGAGCAGTACTTC; CDR3 protein: CASSLFLAGVGYEQYF
clone size: NA; V gene: TRBV5-1; J gene: TRBJ1-3; D gene: NA; CDR3 length: 15; CDR3 DNA: TGCGCCAGCAGCCCCTATGCGGGCGGGGGAAACACCATATATTTT; CDR3 protein: CASSPYAGGGNTIYF
clone size: NA; V gene: TRBV18; J gene: TRBJ1-4; D gene: TRBD1; CDR3 length: 17; CDR3 DNA: TGTGCCAGCTCACCAGACAGGGTAGTGACTGTAAGTGAAAAACTGTTTTTT; CDR3 protein: CASSPDRVVTVSEKLFF
clone size: NA; V gene: TRBV5-5; J gene: TRBJ1-5; D gene: TRBD1; CDR3 length: 18; CDR3 DNA: TGTGCCAGCAGCCTAGACCGACAGGGGGCGAGTTTAGGTCAGCCCCAGCATTTT; CDR3 protein: CASSLDRQGASLGQPQHF
clone size: NA; V gene: TRBV7-2; J gene: TRBJ2-1; D gene: NA; CDR3 length: 14; CDR3 DNA: TGTGCCAGCAGCCCAATTATGGGGGGGGCTGAGCAGTTCTTC; CDR3 protein: CASSPIMGGAEQFF
clone size: NA; V gene: TRBV27; J gene: TRBJ2-6; D gene: TRBD1; CDR3 length: 18; CDR3 DNA: TGTGCCAGCAGGTCAACCGGGACAGGGGACTCTGGGGCCAACGTCCTGACTTTC; CDR3 protein: CASRSTGTGDSGANVLTF
clone size: few; V gene: TRBV7-9; J gene: TRBJ2-1; D gene: TRBD2; CDR3 length: 15; CDR3 DNA: TGTGCCAGCAGCCGAACGACACTAGCGGGTAATGAGCAGTTCTTC; CDR3 protein: CASSRTTLAGNEQFF
clone size: NA; V gene: TRBV18; J gene: TRBJ1-3; D gene: NA; CDR3 length: 17; CDR3 DNA: TGTGCCAGCTCACCGGGGTACAGAGGGGAGGATGGAAACACCATATATTTT; CDR3 protein: CASSPGYRGEDGNTIYF
clone size: NA; V gene: TRBV7-8; J gene: TRBJ2-7; D gene: NA; CDR3 length: 15; CDR3 DNA: TGTGCCAGCAGCTTAGGTGCGGGGTTTGCCTACGAGCAGTACTTC; CDR3 protein: CASSLGAGFAYEQYF
clone size: NA; V gene: TRBV11-2; J gene: TRBJ1-2; D gene: NA; CDR3 length: 15; CDR3 DNA: TGTGCCAGCAGCTTTGACCGACTTCCTAACTATGGCTACACCTTC; CDR3 protein: CASSFDRLPNYGYTF
clone size: few; V gene: TRBV10-2; J gene: TRBJ1-2; D gene: NA; CDR3 length: 12; CDR3 DNA: TGCGCCAGCAGTGATGGGGCATATGGCTACACCTTC; CDR3 protein: CASSDGAYGYTF
clone size: NA; V gene: TRBV6-2/TRBV6-3; J gene: TRBJ1-1; D gene: NA; CDR3 length: 15; CDR3 DNA: TGTGCCAGCAGTTACTTAGAGGTGGGGAACACTGAAGCTTTCTTT; CDR3 protein: CASSYLEVGNTEAFF
clone size: NA; V gene: TRBV5-4; J gene: TRBJ2-7; D gene: NA; CDR3 length: 14; CDR3 DNA: TGTGCCAGCAGCGGGGGGACAGAGCCCTACGAGCAGTACTTC; CDR3 protein: CASSGGTEPYEQYF
clone size: NA; V gene: TRBV7-9; J gene: TRBJ2-7; D gene: TRBD1; CDR3 length: 16; CDR3 DNA: TGTGCCAGCACCGAATGGGGACAGGGGCCCTCCTACGAGCAGTACTTC; CDR3 protein: CASTEWGQGPSYEQYF
clone size: NA; V gene: TRBV6-5; J gene: TRBJ1-4; D gene: NA; CDR3 length: 14; CDR3 DNA: TGTGCCAGCAGACGTAGTCGATATAATGAAAAACTGTTTTTT; CDR3 protein: CASRRSRYNEKLFF
clone size: NA; V gene: TRBV30; J gene: TRBJ2-5; D gene: NA; CDR3 length: 16; CDR3 DNA: TGTGCCTGGGGGGTCAAAGGTGGAGGGATCCGTGAGACCCAGTACTTC; CDR3 protein: CAWGVKGGGIRETQYF
clone size: NA; V gene: TRBV5-1; J gene: TRBJ2-3; D gene: TRBD1; CDR3 length: 17; CDR3 DNA: TGCGCCAGCAGCTTGACGGGACAGGGCCGGTGGACAGATACGCAGTATTTT; CDR3 protein: CASSLTGQGRWTDTQYF
clone size: NA; V gene: TRBV6-6; J gene: TRBJ1-1; D gene: TRBD1; CDR3 length: 14; CDR3 DNA: TGTGCCAGCAGGCTACAGGGGGCCGGCACTGAAGCTTTCTTT; CDR3 protein: CASRLQGAGTEAFF